Presented here are 8 T cell receptor beta chains from one specimen sequenced in a study of T cells in Graves' hyperthyroidism and ophthalmopathy. RNA transcripts gave rise to amplified TCR beta CDR3 regions. RT-PCR in the first round (using the HTBI primer set) targeted the TCR CDR3. Each CDR3 protein is one row after TCRdb ran MiXCR on the multiplex PCR reads. The sample records about 610,000 distinct CDR3 sequences, approximately 14% being singletons. The sample consisted of blood. The receptors here all came from a woman between 40 and 50 years old with Graves' ophthalmopathy.

This clonotype was detected many times. The chain recombines TRBV10-3 with TRBJ2-7; D possibly matches TRBD1 or TRBD2 (6 bases each). Trimming pared 4 bases from V and 0 bases from J, leaving 13 bases between. CDR3 length: 15 amino acids. Germline values: CDR1 ENHRY, CDR2 SYGVKD. CDR3 bases: TGTGCCATCAGTGGAGGGGGGCCGAACTCCTACGAGCAGTACTTC. Protein product: CAISGGGPNSYEQYF.

This clonotype was seen at least ten times. The V and J genes are TRBV30 and TRBJ1-5, with D hard to call. Deletions cut 3 bases from V and 2 bases from J, with 14 bases between. Germline CDR1 and CDR2: GTSNPN and SVGIG (reference sequence). CDR3 size: 15 residues. The CDR3 protein is CAWRSEGHGNQPQHF. The CDR3 DNA sequence: TGTGCCTGGAGATCCGAAGGGCACGGCAATCAGCCCCAGCATTTT.

V is TRBV30 and J is TRBJ2-6; the D is unclear. Germline CDR1 GTSNPN, CDR2 SVGIG (reference sequence). V was shortened by 0 bases and J by 0 bases, with 6 bases between the two germline ends. The CDR3 contains 15 residues. The CDR3 protein is CAWSVGFSGANVLTF. CDR3 in DNA: TGTGCCTGGAGTGTTGGATTCTCTGGGGCCAACGTCCTGACTTTC.

CDR3 nucleotides: TGTGCCAGTAGTTTCCGACAGTATAATCAGCCCCAGCATTTT. Its protein product is CASSFRQYNQPQHF. The chain combines TRBV19 with TRBJ1-5, with TRBD1 as a possible D gene (5 bases). Germline CDR1 is LNHDA and CDR2 is SQIVND (reference sequence). Trimming took off 5 bases at V and 4 bases at J, with 12 bases between the two ends. This CDR3 region has 14 residues.

This clonotype was seen at least ten times. This chain uses TRBV6-1 with TRBJ2-7, with D tentatively TRBD1 or TRBD2 (5 bases each). The germline CDR1 and CDR2 sequences are MNHNS and SASEGT. The germline V and J ends were trimmed by 6 bases and 4 bases, with 13 bases remaining between them. This CDR3 has 13 amino acids. The DNA of the CDR3 is TGTGCCAGCAGCCCCGTTGGGGGATACGAGCAGTACTTC. Amino acid sequence: CASSPVGGYEQYF.

Points on this clonotype: This may be a read error, as it is one base from a much larger clone. V and J are TRBV6-1 and TRBJ2-5; D uncertain. The CDR3 extends over 12 amino acids. Trimming took off 3 bases at V and 3 bases at J, with 5 bases between the two ends. From germline, CDR1 is MNHNS and CDR2 SASEGT. The CDR3 loop is CASSDLEETQYF. In DNA form, the CDR3 reads TGTGCCAGCAGTGATCTGGAAGAGACCCAGTACTTC.

This clonotype has ten or more counts. The chain recombines TRBV5-6 with TRBJ2-7; D may be TRBD2 (7 bases). V lost 0 bases, J lost 0 bases, and 10 bases lay in between. Germline loops: CDR1 SGHDT, CDR2 YYEEEE. This CDR3 is built from 15 residues. CDR3 nucleotides: TGTGCCAGCAGCTTGGTCGGGGGGCACTCCTACGAGCAGTACTTC. The encoded protein is CASSLVGGHSYEQYF.

This clonotype was counted ten times or more. The chain joins TRBV11-2 to TRBJ2-7; TRBD1 matches 9 bases. Germline V CDR1 and CDR2: SGHAT, FQNNGV. The CDR3 is made up of 14 amino acids. The junction had 4 bases not matched to a gene; V was cut back by 1 base and J by 6 bases. Written as DNA, the CDR3 is TGTGCCAGCAGCTTAGTGGGGACAGGGATCGAGCAGTACTTC. Translated: CASSLVGTGIEQYF. The full variable domain, with the rest looked up from reference TRBV11-2 and TRBJ2-7, is EAGVAQSPRYKIIEKRQSVAFWCNPISGHATLYWYQQILGQGPKLLIQFQNNGVVDDSQLPKDRFSAERLKGVDSTLKIQPAKLEDSAVYLCASSLVGTGIEQYFGPGTRLTVT.